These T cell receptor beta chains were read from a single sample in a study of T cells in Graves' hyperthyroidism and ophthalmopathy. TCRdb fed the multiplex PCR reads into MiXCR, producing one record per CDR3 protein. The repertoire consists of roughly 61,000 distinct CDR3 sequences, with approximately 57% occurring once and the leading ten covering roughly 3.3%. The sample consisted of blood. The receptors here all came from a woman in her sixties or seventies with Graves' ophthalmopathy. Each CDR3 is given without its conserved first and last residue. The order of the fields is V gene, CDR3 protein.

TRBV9 ASSVEGAYQPQH
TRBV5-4 TSSLGRRTGELF
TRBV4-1 ASSRRDIPYGQY
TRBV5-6 ASSPGTHSYGYT
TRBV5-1 ASSSSRDRGINEKLFFGSGTQY
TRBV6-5 ASGPGGTEAF
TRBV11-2 ASSLREGHNEQF
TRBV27 ASRPSRDRLLYEQY
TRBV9 ASSPGAQWTDTQY
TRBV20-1 SAMSRTGVGGEQF
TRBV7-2 ASSQSVTGPQGTQY
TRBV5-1 ASSFREGGYTIY
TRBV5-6 ASSYSSISGSPRYNEQF
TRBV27 ASSLYGTGGNEQF
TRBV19 ASSIAGASYDEQF
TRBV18 ASSPSGRAVNEQY
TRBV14 ASSQVRELTQY